Reported below is one T cell receptor beta chain. Trimming removed 0 bases from V and 8 bases from J, with 14 bases in between. Germline loops: CDR1 SGHDT, CDR2 YYEEEE. This CDR3 contains 14 residues. Assay: immunoSEQ multiplex PCR; the TCRdb copy retains only in-frame clones and omits some. The sample holds roughly 100,000 clones; 84% are singletons and the top ten take roughly 4%. This entry comes from a study of blood T cell repertoires in COVID-19. Study-wide background: Sources were T cells, B-cell-depleted T cells, or PBMCs; the material itself was cDNA or gDNA.

This chain uses TRBV5-6 with TRBJ1-1; a weak D match, TRBD1 (5 bases). The sequence came from a human donor in a cohort sampled during active COVID-19. Sequenced material: peripheral blood. In DNA form, the CDR3 reads TGTGCCAGCAGCTTGGAAGCAGGGAGGTTAGAAGCTTTCTTT. As protein: CASSLEAGRLEAFF.